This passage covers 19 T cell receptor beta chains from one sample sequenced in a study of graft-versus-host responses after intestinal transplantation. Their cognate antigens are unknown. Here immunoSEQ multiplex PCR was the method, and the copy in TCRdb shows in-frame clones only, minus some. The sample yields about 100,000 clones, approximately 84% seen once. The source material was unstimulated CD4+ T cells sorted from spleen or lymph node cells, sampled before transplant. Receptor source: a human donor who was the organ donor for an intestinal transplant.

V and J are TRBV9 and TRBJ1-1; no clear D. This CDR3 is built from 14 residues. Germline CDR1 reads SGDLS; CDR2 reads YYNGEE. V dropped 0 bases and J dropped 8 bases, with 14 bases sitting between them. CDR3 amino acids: CASSVDPTGKEAFF. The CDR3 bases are TGTGCCAGCAGCGTAGATCCAACGGGAAAAGAAGCTTTCTTT.

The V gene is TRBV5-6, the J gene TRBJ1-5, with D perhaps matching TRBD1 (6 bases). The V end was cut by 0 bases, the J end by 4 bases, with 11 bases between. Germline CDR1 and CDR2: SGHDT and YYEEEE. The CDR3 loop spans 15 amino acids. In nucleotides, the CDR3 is TGTGCCAGCAGCTTGGGGGGGGGCCCTAATCAGCCCCAGCATTTT. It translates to CASSLGGGPNQPQHF. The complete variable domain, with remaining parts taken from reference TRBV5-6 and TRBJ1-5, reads DAGVTQSPTHLIKTRGQQVTLRCSPKSGHDTVSWYQQALGQGPQFIFQYYEEEERQRGNFPDRFSGHQFPNYSSELNVNALLLGDSALYLCASSLGGGPNQPQHFGDGTRLSIL.

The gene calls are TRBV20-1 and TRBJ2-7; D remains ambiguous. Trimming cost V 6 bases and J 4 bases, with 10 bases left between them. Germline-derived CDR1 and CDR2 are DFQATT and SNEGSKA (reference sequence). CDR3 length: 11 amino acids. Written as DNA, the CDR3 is TGCAGTGCGGCCCTGACTTACGAGCAGTACTTC. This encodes CSAALTYEQYF.

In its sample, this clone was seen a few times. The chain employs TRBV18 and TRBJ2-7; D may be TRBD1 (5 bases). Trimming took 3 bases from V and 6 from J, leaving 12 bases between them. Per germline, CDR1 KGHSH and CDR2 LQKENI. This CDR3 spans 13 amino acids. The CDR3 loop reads CASSPQGIGEQYF. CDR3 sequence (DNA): TGTGCCAGCTCACCCCAGGGAATAGGCGAGCAGTACTTC.

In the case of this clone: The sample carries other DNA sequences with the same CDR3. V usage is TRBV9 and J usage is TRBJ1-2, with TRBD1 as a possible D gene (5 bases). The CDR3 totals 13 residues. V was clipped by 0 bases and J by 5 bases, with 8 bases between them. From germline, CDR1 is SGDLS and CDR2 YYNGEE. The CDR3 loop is CASSVGGAYGYTF. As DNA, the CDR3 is TGTGCCAGCAGCGTAGGTGGGGCTTATGGCTACACCTTC.

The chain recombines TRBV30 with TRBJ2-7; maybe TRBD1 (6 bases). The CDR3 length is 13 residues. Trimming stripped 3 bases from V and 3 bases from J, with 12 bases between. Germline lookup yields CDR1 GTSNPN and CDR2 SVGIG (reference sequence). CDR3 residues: CAWRGAGRYEQYF. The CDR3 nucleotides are TGTGCCTGGAGGGGGGCAGGACGCTACGAGCAGTACTTC.

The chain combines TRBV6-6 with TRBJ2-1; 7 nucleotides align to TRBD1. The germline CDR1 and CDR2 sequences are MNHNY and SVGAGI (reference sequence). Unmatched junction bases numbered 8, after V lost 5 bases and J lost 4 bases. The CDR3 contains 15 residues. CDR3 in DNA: TGTGCCAGCAGTGAGACAGGGATAAGTTACAATGAGCAGTTCTTC. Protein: CASSETGISYNEQFF.

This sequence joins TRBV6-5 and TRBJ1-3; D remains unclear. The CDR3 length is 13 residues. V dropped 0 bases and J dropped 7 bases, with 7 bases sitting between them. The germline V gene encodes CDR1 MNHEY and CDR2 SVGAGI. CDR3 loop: CASSYSPENTIYF. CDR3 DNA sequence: TGTGCCAGCAGTTACTCCCCAGAGAACACCATATATTTT.

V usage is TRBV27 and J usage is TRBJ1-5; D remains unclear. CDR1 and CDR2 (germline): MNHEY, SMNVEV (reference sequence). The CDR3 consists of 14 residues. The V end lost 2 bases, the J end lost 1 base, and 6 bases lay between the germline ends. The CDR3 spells CASSLEGSNQPQHF. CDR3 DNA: TGTGCCAGCAGTTTAGAGGGAAGCAATCAGCCCCAGCATTTT.

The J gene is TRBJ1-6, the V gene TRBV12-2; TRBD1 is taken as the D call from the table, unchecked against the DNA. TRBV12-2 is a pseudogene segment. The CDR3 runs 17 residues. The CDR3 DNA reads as TGTGCAAGTCGCTCCGCGCGCCTAGGGGCCCTATGTGGACCCCTCCACTTT. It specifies CASRSARLGALCGPLHF.

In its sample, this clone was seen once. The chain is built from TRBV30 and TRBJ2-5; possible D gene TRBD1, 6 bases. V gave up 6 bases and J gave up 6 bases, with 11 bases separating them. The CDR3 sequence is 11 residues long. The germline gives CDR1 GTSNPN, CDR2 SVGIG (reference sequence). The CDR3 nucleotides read TGTGCCTGCACAACAGGGAAGACCCAGTACTTC. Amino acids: CACTTGKTQYF.

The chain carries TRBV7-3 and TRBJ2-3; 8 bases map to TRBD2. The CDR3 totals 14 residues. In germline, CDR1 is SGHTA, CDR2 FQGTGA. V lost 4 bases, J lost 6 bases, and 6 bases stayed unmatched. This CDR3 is CASSSTSGRDTQYF. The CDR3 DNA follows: TGTGCCAGCAGCTCCACTAGCGGAAGGGATACGCAGTATTTT.

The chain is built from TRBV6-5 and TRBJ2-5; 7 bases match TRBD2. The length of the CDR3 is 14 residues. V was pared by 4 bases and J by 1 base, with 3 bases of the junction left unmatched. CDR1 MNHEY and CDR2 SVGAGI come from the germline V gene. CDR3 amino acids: CASSLGTIQETQYF. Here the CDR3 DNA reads TGTGCCAGCAGTTTAGGGACTATCCAAGAGACCCAGTACTTC.

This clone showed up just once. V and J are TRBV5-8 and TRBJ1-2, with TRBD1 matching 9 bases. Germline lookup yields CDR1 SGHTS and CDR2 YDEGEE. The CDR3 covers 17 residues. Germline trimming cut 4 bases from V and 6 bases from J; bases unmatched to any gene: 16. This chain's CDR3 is CASSPPGQGGVRDGYTF. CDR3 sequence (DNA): TGTGCCAGCAGCCCCCCGGGACAGGGAGGTGTTCGGGATGGCTACACCTTC.

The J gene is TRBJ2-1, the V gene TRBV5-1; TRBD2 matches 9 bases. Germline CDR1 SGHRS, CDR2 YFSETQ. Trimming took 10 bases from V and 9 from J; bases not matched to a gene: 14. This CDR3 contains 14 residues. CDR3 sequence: CALRLVAGDTEQFF. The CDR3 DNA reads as TGCGCCCTCAGGTTGGTAGCGGGGGACACTGAGCAGTTCTTC.

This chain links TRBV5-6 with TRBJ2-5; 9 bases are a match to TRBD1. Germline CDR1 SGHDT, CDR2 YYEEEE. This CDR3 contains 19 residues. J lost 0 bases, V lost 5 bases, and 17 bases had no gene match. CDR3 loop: CASSQIEGRDRDYQETQYF. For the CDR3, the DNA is TGTGCCAGCAGTCAAATTGAGGGCCGGGACAGGGACTACCAAGAGACCCAGTACTTC.

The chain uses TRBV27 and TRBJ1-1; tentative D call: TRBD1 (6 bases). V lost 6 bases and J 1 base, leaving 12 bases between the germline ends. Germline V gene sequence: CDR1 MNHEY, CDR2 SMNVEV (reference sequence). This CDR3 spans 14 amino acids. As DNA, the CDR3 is TGTGCCAGCAGCTACAGGGAAAGGAACACTGAAGCTTTCTTT. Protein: CASSYRERNTEAFF.

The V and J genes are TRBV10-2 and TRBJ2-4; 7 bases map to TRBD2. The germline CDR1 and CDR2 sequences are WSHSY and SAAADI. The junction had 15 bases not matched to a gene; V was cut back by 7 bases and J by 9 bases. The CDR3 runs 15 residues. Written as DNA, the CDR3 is TGCGCCAGCAAATTGACTAGCTTTGGTGAAGGCATTCAGTACTTC. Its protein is CASKLTSFGEGIQYF.

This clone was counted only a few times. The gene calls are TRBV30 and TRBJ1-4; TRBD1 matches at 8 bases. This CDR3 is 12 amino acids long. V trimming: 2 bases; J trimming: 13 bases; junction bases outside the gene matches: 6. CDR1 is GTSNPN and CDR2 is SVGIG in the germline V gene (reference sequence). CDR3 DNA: TGTGCCTGGAGTTCCTGGACAGGGAGACTGTTTTTT. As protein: CAWSSWTGRLFF.